This T cell receptor (beta chain) was found in a study of CD8+CD57+ T cells in acquired aplastic anemia. As for the study in general: 3 to 3.5 ug was the average amount of DNA from sorted CD4+ and CD8+ cells. Healthy CD8+ samples averaged around 10 million reads. Study findings and constraints: Patients were compared with controls for CD8+ Simpson's diversity, and no significant difference emerged. Sharing between patients and controls was observed for about 27 CD8+ CDR3 sequences.

Ten or more counts support this clonotype. Antigen specificity is unknown. CDR3 and TCR beta VDJ profiling relied on a genomic DNA template. Each CDR3 protein is one row after TCRdb ran MiXCR on the reads. Here the sample spans about 200,000 distinct CDR3 sequences, roughly 35% being singletons. The source material was sorted CD4+, CD8+, or CD8+CD57+ T cells (not recorded which) from PBMCs. The TCR was taken from a human donor in good health, serving as a control.

CDR3 bases: TGTGCCAGCAGCTTGGAGGGGAGGGCTGGCTACACCTTC. It codes for CASSLEGRAGYTF. The chain is built from TRBV5-5 and TRBJ1-2, with a tentative D call TRBD1 (5 bases). CDR3 length: 13 residues. Trimming left V 0 bases short and J 7 bases short, with 10 bases between. Germline V gene data show CDR1 as SGHKS and CDR2 as YYEKEE (reference sequence).